This T cell receptor beta chain was documented in a study of cytomegalovirus exposure and HLA in healthy donors. Study findings and constraints: The majority of TCR sequences were rare, yet some public TCRs appeared in many donors. Several of the most significant clusters appeared, in a later analysis, to be linked to common viral pathogens. Apparent HLA restriction characterized most CMV-associated TCR beta chains in a later analysis.

With regard to this clone: Its target is not known.

The PCR used 60 Vbeta and 13 Jbeta primers. In the original analysis: Roughly 11 million of the roughly 80 million unique TCR beta chains counted in a later analysis were shared. Repertoires were generated with immunoSEQ multiplex PCR, while TCRdb's copy carries only in-frame clones and drops some. V and J calls and clone size are given by that table; D and trimming were obtained from the DNA. The sample has more than 95,000 clones, 76% seen once. The CDR3 is 14 amino acids. V lost 5 bases to trimming and J lost 9 bases; unmatched junction nucleotides: 4. Germline CDR1 reads SEHNR; CDR2 reads FQNEAQ (reference sequence).

The specimen sequenced was PBMCs. The clonotype comes from a woman aged 18-29 years in good health and CMV-seropositive. The rearrangement uses TRBV7-9 and TRBJ2-1, with 13 positions matching TRBD2. CDR3 DNA: TGTGCCAGCAGCCCCGGACTAGCGGGAGTTGAGCAGTTCTTC. Protein product: CASSPGLAGVEQFF.